This TCR beta chain was profiled in a study of metastatic and nonmetastatic thyroid tumors. The table lists this clone with a few counts. With 5 bases removed from V and 3 bases from J, the gap between germline ends came to 11 bases. The CDR3 is made up of 13 amino acids. In germline, CDR1 is MNHNS, CDR2 SASEGT. Thyroid surgery was preceded by no treatment in any patient. TCRdb re-called the PCR reads via MiXCR. The table shows some 18,000 clones, with approximately 22% occurring only once. This receptor was obtained from a male donor with papillary thyroid cancer or a benign thyroid nodule (not recorded which). Some clones in this sample may be carry-over from other donors' samples. The specimen was tumor tissue. The chain employs TRBV6-1 and TRBJ2-7; D possibly corresponds to TRBD1 (5 bases). The CDR3, as DNA: TGTGCCAGCAGTCCTACTACAGGCTACGAGCAGTACTTC. Its protein is CASSPTTGYEQYF.